The clone carrying this T cell receptor (beta chain) was observed many times. The antigen is unknown. Three rounds of nested PCR, following a modified ARM-PCR protocol, produced the TCRbeta library. TCRdb re-called the multiplex PCR reads through MiXCR, storing one row per CDR3 protein. The sample carries around 71,000 distinct CDR3 sequences, 55% to 80% recorded once. The template was RNA from unsorted bulk tissue. This CDR3 has 12 amino acids. Deletions cut 3 bases from V and 0 bases from J, with 3 bases between. This specimen belongs to a study of tumor and adjacent non-tumor tissue in lung cancer. Overall study findings and caveats: Compared with tumor, normal lung showed significantly lower TCR diversity. Tumor TCR diversity, when higher, was linked to shorter survival.

The specimen sequenced was lung tumor tissue. The origin of this receptor is a woman in her forties with non-small cell lung cancer. The V call is TRBV12-3 or TRBV12-4, the J call TRBJ2-7; D gene ambiguous. The CDR3, as DNA: TGTGCCAGCAGTTTCTACTCCTACGAGCAGTACTTC. It codes for CASSFYSYEQYF.